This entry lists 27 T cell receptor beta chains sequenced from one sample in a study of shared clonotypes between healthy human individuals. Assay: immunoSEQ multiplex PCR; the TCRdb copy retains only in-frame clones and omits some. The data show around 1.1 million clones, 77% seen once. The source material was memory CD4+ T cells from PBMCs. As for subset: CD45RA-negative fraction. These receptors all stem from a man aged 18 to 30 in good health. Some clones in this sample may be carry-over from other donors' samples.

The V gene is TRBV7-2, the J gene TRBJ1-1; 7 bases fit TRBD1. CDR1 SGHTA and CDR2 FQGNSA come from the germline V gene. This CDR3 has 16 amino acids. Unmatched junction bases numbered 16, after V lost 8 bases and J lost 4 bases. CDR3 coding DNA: TGTGCCAGCCGACCCCGGGACAGAGTTGGGGGCACTGAAGCTTTCTTT. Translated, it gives CASRPRDRVGGTEAFF.

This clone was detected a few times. CDR3 nucleotides: TGTGCCAGCAAGGCCTATATGGAAGTAAAAGAGACCCAGTACTTC. This translates into CASKAYMEVKETQYF. V usage is TRBV28 and J usage is TRBJ2-5; D not certain. Per the germline V gene, CDR1 is MDHEN and CDR2 is SYDVKM. Between the trimmed V and J ends, which lost 7 bases and 3 bases, there was a span of 18 bases. The length of the CDR3 is 15 residues.

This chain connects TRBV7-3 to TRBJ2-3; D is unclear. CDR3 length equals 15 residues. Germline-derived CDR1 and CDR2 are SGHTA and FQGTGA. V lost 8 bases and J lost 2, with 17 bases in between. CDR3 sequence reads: CASGRNIYDTDTQYF. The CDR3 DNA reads TGTGCCAGCGGACGTAACATTTATGACACAGATACGCAGTATTTT.

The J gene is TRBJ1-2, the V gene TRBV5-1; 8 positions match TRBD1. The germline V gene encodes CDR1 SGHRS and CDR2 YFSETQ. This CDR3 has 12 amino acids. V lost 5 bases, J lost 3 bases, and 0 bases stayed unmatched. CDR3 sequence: CASRDRDYGYTF. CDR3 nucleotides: TGCGCCAGCAGGGACAGGGACTATGGCTACACCTTC.

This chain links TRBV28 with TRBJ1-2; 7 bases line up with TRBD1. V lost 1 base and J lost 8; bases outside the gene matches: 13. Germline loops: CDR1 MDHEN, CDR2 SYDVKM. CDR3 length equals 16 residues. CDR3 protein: CASSLLSGDRVSGYTF. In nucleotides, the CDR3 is TGTGCCAGCAGTTTATTATCGGGCGACAGGGTGTCCGGCTACACCTTC.

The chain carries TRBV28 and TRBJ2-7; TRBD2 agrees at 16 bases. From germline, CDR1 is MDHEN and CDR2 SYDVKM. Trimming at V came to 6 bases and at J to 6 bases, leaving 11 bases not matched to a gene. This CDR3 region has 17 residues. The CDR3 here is CASRENGGTSGRGEQYF. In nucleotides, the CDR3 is TGTGCCAGCAGGGAAAATGGAGGGACTAGCGGGAGGGGCGAGCAGTACTTC.

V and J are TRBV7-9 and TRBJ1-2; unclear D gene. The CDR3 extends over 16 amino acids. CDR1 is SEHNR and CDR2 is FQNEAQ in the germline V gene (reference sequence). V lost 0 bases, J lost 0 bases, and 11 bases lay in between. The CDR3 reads CASSLAVGKTNYGYTF. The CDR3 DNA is TGTGCCAGCAGCTTAGCCGTCGGCAAGACTAACTATGGCTACACCTTC.

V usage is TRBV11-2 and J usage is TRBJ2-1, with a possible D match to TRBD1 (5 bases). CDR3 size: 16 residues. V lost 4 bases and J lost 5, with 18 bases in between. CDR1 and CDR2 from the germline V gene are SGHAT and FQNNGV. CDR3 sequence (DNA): TGTGCCAGCAGCTCCCTGGGGCAGCCCACCCACAATGAGCAGTTCTTC. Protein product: CASSSLGQPTHNEQFF. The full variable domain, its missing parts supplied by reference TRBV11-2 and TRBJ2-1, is EAGVAQSPRYKIIEKRQSVAFWCNPISGHATLYWYQQILGQGPKLLIQFQNNGVVDDSQLPKDRFSAERLKGVDSTLKIQPAKLEDSAVYLCASSSLGQPTHNEQFFGPGTRLTVL.

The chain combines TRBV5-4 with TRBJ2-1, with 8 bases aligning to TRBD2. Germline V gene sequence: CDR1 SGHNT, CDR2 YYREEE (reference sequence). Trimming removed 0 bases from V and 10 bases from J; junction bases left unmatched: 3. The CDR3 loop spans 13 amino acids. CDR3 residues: CASSLVGGREQFF. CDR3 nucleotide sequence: TGTGCCAGCAGCTTGGTAGGCGGGAGGGAGCAGTTCTTC.

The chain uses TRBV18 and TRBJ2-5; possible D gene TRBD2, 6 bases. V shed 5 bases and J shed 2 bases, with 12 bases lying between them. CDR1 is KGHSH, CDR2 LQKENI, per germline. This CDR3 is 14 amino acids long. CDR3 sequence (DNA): TGTGCCAGCTCAGGTGGGACTCCACAAGAGACCCAGTACTTC. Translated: CASSGGTPQETQYF. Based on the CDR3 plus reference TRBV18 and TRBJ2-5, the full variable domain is NAGVMQNPRHLVRRRGQEARLRCSPMKGHSHVYWYRQLPEEGLKFMVYLQKENIIDESGMPKERFSAEFPKEGPSILRIQQVVRGDSAAYFCASSGGTPQETQYFGPGTRLLVL.

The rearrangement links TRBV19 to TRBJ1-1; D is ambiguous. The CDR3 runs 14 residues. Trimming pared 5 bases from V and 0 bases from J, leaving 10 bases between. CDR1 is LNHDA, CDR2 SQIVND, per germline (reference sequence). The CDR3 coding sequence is TGTGCCAGTAGTCGGAGCGGTTTGAACACTGAAGCTTTCTTT. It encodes CASSRSGLNTEAFF.

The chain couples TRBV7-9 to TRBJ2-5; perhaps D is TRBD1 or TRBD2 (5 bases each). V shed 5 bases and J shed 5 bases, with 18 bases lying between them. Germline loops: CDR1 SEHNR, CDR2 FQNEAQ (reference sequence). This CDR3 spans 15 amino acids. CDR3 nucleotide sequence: TGTGCCAGCAGCCCGGGACGTACCTCATTGGAGACCCAGTACTTC. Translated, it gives CASSPGRTSLETQYF.

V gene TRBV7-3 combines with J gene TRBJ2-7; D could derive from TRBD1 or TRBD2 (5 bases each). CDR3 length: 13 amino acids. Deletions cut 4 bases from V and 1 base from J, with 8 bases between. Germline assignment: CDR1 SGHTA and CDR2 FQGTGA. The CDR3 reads CASSSRGSYEQYF. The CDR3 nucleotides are TGTGCCAGCAGCTCGAGGGGTTCCTACGAGCAGTACTTC.

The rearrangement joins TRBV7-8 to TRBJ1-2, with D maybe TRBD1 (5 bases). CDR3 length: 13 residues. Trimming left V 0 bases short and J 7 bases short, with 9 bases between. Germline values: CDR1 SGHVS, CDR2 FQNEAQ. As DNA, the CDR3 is TGTGCCAGCAGCTTAGCCGGAAGGGGTGGCTACACCTTC. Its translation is CASSLAGRGGYTF.

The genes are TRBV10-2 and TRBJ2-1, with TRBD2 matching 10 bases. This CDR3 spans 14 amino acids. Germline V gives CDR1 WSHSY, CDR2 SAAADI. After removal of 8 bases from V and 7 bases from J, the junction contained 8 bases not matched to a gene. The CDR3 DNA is TGCGCCAGCTGTCAAGCGGGAGGGAGGAATGAGCAGTTCTTC. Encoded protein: CASCQAGGRNEQFF.

CDR3 nucleotide sequence: TGCGCCAGCAGCCAAGAATATTTCGGCGGACAGGGGGCCTCCTACGAGCAGTACTTC. Its protein is CASSQEYFGGQGASYEQYF. V is TRBV4-1 and J is TRBJ2-7, with 11 positions matching TRBD1. The CDR3 consists of 19 residues. Trimming cost V 0 bases and J 0 bases; bases outside gene matches: 10. Germline V gives CDR1 MGHRA, CDR2 YSYEKL.

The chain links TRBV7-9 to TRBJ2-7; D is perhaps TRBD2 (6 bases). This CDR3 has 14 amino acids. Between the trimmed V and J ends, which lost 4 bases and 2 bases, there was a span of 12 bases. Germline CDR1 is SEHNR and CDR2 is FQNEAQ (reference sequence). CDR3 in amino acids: CASSSRTMTYEQYF. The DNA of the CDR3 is TGTGCCAGCAGCTCGAGGACTATGACCTACGAGCAGTACTTC.

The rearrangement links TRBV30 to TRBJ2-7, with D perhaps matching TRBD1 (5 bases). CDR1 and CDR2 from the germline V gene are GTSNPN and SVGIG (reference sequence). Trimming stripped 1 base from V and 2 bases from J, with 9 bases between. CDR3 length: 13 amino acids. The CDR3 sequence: CAWSAARAYEQYF. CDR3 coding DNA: TGTGCCTGGAGTGCGGCCAGGGCCTACGAGCAGTACTTC.

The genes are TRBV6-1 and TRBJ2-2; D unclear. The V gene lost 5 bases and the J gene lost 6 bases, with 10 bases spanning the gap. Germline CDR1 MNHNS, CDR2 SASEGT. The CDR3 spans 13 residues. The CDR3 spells CASSNLPAGELFF. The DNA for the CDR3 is TGTGCCAGCAGTAACCTTCCCGCCGGGGAGCTGTTTTTT.

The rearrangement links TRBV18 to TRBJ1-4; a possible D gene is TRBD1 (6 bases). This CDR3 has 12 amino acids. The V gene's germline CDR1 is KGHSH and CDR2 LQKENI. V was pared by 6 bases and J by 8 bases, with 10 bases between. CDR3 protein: CASSSTGEKLFF. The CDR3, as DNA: TGTGCCAGCTCGTCCACAGGGGAAAAACTGTTTTTT. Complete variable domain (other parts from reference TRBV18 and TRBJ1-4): NAGVMQNPRHLVRRRGQEARLRCSPMKGHSHVYWYRQLPEEGLKFMVYLQKENIIDESGMPKERFSAEFPKEGPSILRIQQVVRGDSAAYFCASSSTGEKLFFGSGTQLSVL.

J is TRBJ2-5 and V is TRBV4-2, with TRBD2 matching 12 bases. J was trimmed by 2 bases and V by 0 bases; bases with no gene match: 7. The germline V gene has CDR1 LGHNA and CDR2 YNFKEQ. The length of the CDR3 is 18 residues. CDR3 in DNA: TGTGCCAGCAGCCAAGAGATGACTAGCGGGAGTTGGCAAGAGACCCAGTACTTC. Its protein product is CASSQEMTSGSWQETQYF.

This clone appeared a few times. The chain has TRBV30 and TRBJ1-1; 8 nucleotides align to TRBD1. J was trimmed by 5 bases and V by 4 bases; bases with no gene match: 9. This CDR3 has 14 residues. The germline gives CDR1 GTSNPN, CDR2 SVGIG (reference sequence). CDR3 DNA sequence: TGTGCCTGGACCTCGGACAGGGTGTCAACTGAAGCTTTCTTT. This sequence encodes CAWTSDRVSTEAFF. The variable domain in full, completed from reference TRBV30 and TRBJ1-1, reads SQTIHQWPATLVQPVGSPLSLECTVEGTSNPNLYWYRQAAGRGLQLLFYSVGIGQISSEVPQNLSASRPQDRQFILSSKKLLLSDSGFYLCAWTSDRVSTEAFFGQGTRLTVV.

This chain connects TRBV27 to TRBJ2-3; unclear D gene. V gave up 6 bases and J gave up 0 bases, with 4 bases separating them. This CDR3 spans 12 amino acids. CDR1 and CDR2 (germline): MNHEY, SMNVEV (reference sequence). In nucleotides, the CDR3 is TGTGCCAGCAGATATAGCACAGATACGCAGTATTTT. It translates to CASRYSTDTQYF.

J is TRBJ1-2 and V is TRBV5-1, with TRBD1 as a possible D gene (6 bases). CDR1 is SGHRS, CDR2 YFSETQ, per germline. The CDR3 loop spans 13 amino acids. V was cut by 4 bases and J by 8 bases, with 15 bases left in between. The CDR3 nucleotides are TGCGCCAGCAGCGACACCGATAGGGGGGGCTACACCTTC. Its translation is CASSDTDRGGYTF.

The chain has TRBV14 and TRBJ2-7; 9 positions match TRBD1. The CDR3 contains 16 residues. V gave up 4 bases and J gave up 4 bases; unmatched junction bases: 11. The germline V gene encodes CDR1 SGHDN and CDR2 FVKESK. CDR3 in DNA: TGTGCCAGCAGCCGATCACTAAGACAGGGGGTTTACGAGCAGTACTTC. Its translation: CASSRSLRQGVYEQYF.

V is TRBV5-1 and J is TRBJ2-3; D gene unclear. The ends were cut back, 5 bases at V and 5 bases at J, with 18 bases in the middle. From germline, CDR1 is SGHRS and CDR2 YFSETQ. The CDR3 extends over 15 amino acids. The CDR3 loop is CASSSSGSEGDTQYF. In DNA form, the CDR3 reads TGCGCCAGCAGTAGCTCCGGTTCTGAAGGAGATACGCAGTATTTT.

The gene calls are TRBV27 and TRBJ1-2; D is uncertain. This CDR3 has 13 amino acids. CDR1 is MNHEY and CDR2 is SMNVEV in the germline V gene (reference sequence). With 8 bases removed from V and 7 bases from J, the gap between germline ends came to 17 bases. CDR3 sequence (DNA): TGTGCCAGCCATCCCCGCTTGGACGGTGGCTACACCTTC. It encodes CASHPRLDGGYTF.